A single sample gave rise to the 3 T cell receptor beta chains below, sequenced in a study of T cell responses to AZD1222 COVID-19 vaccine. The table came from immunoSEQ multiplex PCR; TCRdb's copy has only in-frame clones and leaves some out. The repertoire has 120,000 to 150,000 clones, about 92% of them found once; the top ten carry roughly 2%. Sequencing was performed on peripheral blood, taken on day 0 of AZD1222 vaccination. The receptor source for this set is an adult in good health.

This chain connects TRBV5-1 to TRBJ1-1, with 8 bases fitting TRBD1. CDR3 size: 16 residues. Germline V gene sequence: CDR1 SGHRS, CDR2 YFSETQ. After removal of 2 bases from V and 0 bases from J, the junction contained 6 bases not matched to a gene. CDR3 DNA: TGCGCCAGCAGCTTTCAGGGGGCGACGATGAACACTGAAGCTTTCTTT. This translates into CASSFQGATMNTEAFF.

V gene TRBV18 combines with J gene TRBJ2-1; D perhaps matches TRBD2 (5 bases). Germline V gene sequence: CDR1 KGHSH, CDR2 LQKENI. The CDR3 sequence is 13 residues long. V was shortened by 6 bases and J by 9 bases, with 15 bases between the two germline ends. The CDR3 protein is CASSLTGVGEQFF. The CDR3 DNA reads TGTGCCAGCTCCTTGACCGGGGTTGGTGAGCAGTTCTTC.

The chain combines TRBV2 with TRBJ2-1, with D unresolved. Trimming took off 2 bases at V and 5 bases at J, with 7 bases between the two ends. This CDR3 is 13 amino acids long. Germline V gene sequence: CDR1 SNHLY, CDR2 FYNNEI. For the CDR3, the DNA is TGTGCCAGCAGTGAAACAAGGAACAATGAGCAGTTCTTC. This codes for CASSETRNNEQFF.